The TCR beta chain under discussion was sequenced for a study of beta chain features in type 1 diabetes. This clone was detected many times. Its antigen is unidentified. Study-wide points: All four CD4+ subsets from Type 1 diabetes patients carried moderately but significantly shorter TCRB CDR3s.

Every bit of the isolated RNA underwent reverse transcription, so sequencing read expressed TCRB transcripts. This table comes from immunoSEQ multiplex PCR, and its TCRdb copy is limited to in-frame clones, with some not included. The sample includes 500,000 to 650,000 clones, 9.5% to 15% of them seen just once. The V gene's germline CDR1 is LGHNA and CDR2 YSLEER. The CDR3 length is 16 residues. Trimming left V 0 bases short and J 6 bases short, with 15 bases between. The chain has TRBV4-3 and TRBJ2-4, with D uncertain. The origin of this receptor is a man under 40 with type 1 diabetes. The source material was naive CD4+ T cells from blood. In nucleotides, the CDR3 is TGCGCCAGCAGCCAAGATTCCTCACTGGGCGGAAACATTCAGTACTTC. Translating gives CASSQDSSLGGNIQYF.